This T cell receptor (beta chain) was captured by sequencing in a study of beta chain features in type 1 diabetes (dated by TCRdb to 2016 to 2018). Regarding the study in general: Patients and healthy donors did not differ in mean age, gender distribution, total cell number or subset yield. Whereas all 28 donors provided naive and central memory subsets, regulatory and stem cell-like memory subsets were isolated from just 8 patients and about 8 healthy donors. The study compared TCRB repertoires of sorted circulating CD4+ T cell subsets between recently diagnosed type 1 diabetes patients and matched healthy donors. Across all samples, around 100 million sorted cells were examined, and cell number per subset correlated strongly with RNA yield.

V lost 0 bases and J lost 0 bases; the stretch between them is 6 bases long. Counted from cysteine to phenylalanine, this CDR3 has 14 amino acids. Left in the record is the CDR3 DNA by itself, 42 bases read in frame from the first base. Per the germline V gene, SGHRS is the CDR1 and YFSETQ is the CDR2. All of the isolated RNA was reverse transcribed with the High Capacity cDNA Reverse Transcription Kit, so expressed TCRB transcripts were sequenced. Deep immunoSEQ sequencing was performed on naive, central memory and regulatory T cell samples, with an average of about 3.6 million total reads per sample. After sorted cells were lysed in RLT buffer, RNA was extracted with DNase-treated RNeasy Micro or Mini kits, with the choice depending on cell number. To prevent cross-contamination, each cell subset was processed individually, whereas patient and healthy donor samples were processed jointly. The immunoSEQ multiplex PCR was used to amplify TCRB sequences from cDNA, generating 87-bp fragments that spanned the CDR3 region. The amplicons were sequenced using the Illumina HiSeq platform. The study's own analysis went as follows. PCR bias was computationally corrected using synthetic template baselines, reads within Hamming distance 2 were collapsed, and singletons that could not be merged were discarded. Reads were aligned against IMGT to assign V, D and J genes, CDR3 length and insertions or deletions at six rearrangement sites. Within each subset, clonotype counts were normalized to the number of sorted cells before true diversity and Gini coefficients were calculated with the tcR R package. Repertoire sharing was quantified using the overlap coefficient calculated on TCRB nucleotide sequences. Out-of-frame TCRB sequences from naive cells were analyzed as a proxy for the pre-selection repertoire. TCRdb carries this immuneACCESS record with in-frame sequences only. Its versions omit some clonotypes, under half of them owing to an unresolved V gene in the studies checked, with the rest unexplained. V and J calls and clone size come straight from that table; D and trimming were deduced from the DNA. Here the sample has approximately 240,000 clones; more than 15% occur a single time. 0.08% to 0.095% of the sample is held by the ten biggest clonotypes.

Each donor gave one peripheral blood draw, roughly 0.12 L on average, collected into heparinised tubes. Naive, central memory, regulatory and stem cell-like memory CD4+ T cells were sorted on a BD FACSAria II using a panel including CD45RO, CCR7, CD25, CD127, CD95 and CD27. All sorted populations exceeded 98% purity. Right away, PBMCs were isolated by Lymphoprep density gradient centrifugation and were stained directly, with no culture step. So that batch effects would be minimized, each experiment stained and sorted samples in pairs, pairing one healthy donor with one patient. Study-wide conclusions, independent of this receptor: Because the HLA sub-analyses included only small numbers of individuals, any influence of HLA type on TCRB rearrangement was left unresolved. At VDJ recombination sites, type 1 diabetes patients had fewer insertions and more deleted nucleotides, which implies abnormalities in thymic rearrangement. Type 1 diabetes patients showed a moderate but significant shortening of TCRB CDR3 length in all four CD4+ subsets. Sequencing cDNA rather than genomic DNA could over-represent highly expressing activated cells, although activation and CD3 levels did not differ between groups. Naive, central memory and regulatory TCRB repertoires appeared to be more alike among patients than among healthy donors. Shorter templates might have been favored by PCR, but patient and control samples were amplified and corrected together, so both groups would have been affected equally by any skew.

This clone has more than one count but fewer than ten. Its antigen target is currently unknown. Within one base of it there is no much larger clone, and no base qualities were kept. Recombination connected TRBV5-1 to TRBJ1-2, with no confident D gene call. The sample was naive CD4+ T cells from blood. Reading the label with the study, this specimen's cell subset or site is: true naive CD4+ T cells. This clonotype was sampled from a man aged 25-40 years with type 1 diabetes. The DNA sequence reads TGCGCCAGCAGCTTGGATGGAGCTAACTATGGCTACACCTTC. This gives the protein CASSLDGANYGYTF.